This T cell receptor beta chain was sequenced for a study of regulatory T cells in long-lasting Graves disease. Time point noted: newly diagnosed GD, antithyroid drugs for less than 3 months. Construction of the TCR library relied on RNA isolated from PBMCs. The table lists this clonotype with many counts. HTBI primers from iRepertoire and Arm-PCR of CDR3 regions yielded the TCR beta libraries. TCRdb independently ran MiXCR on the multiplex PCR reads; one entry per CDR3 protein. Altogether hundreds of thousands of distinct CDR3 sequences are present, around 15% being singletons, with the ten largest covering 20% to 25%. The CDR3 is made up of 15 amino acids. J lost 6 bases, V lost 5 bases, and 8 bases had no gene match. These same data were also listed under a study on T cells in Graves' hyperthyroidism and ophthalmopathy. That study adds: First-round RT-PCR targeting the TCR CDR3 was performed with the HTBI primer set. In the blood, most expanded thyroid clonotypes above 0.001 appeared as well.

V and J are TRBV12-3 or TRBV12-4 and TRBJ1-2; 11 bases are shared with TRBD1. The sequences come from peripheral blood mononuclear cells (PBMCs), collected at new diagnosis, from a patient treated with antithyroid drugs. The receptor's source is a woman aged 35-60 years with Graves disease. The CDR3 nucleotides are TGTGCCAGCAGTCCACGGACAGGGGGCGCGGATGGCTACACCTTC. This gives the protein CASSPRTGGADGYTF.